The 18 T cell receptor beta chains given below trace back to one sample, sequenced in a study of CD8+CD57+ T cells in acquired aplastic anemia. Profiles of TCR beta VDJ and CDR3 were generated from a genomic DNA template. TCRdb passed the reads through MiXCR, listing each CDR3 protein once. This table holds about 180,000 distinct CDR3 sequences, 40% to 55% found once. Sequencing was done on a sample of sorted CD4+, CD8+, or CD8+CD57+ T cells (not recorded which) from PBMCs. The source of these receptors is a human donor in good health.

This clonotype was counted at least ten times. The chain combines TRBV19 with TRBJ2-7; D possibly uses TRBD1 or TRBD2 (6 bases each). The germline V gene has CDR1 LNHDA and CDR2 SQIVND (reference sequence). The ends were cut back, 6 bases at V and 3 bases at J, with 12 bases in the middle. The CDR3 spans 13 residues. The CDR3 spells CASREGGRYEQYF. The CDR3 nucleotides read TGTGCCAGTAGAGAGGGGGGTCGCTACGAGCAGTACTTC.

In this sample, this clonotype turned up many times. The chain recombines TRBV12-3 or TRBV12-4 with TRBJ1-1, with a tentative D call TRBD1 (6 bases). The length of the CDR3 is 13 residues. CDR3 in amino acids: CASGAGLNTEAFF. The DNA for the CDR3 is TGTGCGTCGGGGGCGGGGTTGAACACTGAAGCTTTCTTT.

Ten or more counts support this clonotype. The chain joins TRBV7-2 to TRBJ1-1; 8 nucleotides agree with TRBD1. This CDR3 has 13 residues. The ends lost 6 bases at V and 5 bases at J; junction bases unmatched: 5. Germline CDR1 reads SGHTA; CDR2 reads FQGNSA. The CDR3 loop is CASSPGGNTEAFF. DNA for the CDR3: TGTGCCAGCAGTCCAGGGGGCAATACTGAAGCTTTCTTT.

This CDR3 reads CASSISGGSGNTIYF. In DNA form, the CDR3 reads TGCGCCAGCAGCATATCAGGGGGATCTGGAAACACCATATATTTT. The rearrangement uses TRBV5-1 and TRBJ1-3; 7 nucleotides line up with TRBD1. V dropped 4 bases and J dropped 1; count of bases not matched to a gene: 5. The CDR3 contains 15 residues. Germline V CDR1 and CDR2: SGHRS, YFSETQ.

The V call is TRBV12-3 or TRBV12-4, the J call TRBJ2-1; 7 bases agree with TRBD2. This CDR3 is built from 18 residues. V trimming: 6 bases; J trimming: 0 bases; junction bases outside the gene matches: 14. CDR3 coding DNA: TGTGCCAGCAGCCCTTGGGGGGACTACCCGAGCTCCTACAATGAGCAGTTCTTC. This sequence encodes CASSPWGDYPSSYNEQFF.

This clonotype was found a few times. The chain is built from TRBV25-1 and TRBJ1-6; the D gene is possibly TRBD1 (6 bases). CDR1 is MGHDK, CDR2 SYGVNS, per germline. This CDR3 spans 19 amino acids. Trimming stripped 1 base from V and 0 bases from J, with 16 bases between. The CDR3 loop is CASSEWRGGPSSYNSPLHF. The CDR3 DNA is TGTGCCAGCAGTGAATGGAGAGGGGGACCAAGCTCCTATAATTCACCCCTCCACTTT. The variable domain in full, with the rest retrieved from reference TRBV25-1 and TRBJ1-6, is EADIYQTPRYLVIGTGKKITLECSQTMGHDKMYWYQQDPGMELHLIHYSYGVNSTEKGDLSSESTVSRIRTEHFPLTLESARPSHTSQYLCASSEWRGGPSSYNSPLHFGNGTRLTVT.

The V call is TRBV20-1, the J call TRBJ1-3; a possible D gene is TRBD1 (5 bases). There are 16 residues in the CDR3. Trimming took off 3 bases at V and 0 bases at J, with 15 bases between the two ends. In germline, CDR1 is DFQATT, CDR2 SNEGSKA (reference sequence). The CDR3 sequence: CSAREGLSYSGNTIYF. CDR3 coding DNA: TGCAGTGCTAGGGAGGGGCTGTCATACTCTGGAAACACCATATATTTT.

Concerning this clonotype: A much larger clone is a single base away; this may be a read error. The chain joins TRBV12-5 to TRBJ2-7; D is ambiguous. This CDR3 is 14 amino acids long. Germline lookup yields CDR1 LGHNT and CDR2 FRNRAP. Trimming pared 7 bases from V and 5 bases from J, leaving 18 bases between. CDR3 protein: CASVFPYAPNEQYF. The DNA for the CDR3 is TGTGCTAGTGTTTTCCCCTATGCCCCCAACGAGCAGTACTTC.

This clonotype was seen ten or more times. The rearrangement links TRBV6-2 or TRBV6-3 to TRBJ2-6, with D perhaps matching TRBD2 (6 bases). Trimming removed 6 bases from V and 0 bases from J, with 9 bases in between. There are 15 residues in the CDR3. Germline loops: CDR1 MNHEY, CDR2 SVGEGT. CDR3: CASSQGGSGANVLTF. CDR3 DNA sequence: TGTGCCAGCAGCCAGGGAGGCTCTGGGGCCAACGTCCTGACTTTC.

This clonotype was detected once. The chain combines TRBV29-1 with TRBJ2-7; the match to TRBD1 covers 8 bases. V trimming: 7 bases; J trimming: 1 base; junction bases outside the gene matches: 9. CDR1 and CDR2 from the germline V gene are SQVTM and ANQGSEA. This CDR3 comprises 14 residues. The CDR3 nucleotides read TGCAGCGGCAGGGACAGGTGGGAATCCTACGAGCAGTACTTC. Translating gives CSGRDRWESYEQYF.

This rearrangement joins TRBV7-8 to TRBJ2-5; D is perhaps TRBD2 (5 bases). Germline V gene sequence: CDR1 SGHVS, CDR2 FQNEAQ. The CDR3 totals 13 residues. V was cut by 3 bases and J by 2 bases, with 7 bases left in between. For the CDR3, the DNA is TGTGCCAGCAGCTTGGGAGCTCAAGAGACCCAGTACTTC. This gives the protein CASSLGAQETQYF.

CDR3 DNA: TGTGCCAGTAGTTTGAGGGACAGTTTACCTACCTTC. Translating gives CASSLRDSLPTF. The chain couples TRBV19 to TRBJ1-2, with 7 bases identical to TRBD1. This CDR3 comprises 12 residues. V shed 5 bases, J shed 14 bases, and the junction held 11 bases outside the gene matches. Per the germline V gene, CDR1 is LNHDA and CDR2 is SQIVND (reference sequence).

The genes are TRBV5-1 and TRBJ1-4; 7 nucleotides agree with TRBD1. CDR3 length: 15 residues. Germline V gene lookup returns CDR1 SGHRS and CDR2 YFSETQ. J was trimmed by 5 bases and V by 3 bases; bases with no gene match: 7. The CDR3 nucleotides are TGCGCCAGCAGCTCTTCCGGGACAGCAAATGAAAAACTGTTTTTT. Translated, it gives CASSSSGTANEKLFF. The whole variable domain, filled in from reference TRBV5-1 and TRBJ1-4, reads KAGVTQTPRYLIKTRGQQVTLSCSPISGHRSVSWYQQTPGQGLQFLFEYFSETQRNKGNFPGRFSGRQFSNSRSEMNVSTLELGDSALYLCASSSSGTANEKLFFGSGTQLSVL.

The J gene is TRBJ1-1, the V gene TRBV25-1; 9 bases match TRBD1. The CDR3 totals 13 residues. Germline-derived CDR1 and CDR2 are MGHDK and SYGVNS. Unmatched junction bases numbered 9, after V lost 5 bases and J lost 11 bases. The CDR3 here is CASSIRDRVEAFF. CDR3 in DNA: TGTGCCAGCAGTATCCGGGACAGGGTGGAGGCTTTCTTT.

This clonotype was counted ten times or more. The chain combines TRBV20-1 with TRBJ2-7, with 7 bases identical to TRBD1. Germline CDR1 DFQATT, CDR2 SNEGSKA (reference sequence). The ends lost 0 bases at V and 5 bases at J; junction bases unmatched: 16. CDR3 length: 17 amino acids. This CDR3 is CSARDPGSRGLRNEQYF. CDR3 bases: TGCAGTGCTAGAGATCCGGGTTCGAGGGGGCTGAGGAACGAGCAGTACTTC.

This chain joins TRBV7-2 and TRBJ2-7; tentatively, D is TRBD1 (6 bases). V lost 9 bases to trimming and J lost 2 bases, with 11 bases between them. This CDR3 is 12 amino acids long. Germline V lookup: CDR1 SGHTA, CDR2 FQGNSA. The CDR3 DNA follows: TGTGCCAGTGGGGGCCCACCCTACGAGCAGTACTTC. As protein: CASGGPPYEQYF.

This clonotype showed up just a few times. The CDR3 spells CASSEGQYNEQFF. DNA for the CDR3: TGTGCCAGCAGTGAAGGACAGTACAATGAGCAGTTCTTC. The chain employs TRBV25-1 and TRBJ2-1, with D possibly matching TRBD1 (6 bases). Germline-derived CDR1 and CDR2 are MGHDK and SYGVNS. V lost 2 bases, J lost 4 bases, and 6 bases lay in between. The CDR3 length is 13 residues.

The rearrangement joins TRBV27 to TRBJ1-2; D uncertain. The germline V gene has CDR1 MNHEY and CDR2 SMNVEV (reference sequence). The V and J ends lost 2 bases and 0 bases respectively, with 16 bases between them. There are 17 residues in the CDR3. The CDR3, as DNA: TGTGCCAGCAGTTTAAGCTCCGGGCTGAGAGCTAACTATGGCTACACCTTC. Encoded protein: CASSLSSGLRANYGYTF.